The text below deals with one T cell receptor beta chain. Its antigen is as yet unknown. A much more abundant neighbour one base away suggests this may be a read error. One entry per CDR3 protein, called by TCRdb with MiXCR from the RT-PCR reads. The repertoire consists of 700,000 to 900,000 distinct CDR3 sequences, with 21% occurring once and the leading ten covering 10%. These data belong to a study of response to subunit inactivated influenza vaccine. Study results and caveats: Researchers suggested that each seasonal influenza vaccination recruits few new T cells.

The CDR3 has 14 amino acids. Looked up from germline, CDR1 is SGHRS and CDR2 is YFSETQ. Trimming pared 4 bases from V and 0 bases from J, leaving 11 bases between. Sequences were derived from PBMCs from blood, sampled more than 4 days after vaccination. This sequence was found in a man aged 50 or older who received an inactivated influenza vaccine. V usage is TRBV5-1 and J usage is TRBJ2-7, with D perhaps TRBD1 or TRBD2 (5 bases each). The CDR3 is CASSMAGTSYEQYF. CDR3 bases: TGCGCCAGCAGCATGGCAGGGACCTCCTACGAGCAGTACTTC.